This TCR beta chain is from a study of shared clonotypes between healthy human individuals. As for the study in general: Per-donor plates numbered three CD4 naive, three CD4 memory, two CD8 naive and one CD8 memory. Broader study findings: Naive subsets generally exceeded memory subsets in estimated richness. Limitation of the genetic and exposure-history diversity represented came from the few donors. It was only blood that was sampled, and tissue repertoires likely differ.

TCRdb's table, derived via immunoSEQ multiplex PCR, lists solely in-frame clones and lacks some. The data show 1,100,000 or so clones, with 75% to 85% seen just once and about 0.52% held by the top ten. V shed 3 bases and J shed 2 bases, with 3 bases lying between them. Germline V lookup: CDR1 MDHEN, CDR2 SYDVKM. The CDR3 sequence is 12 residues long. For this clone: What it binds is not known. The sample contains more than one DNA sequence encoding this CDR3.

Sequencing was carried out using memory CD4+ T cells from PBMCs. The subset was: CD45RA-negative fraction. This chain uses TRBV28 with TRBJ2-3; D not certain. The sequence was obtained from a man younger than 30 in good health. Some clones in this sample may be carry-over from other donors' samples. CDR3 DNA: TGTGCCAGCAGTTTTTACACAGATACGCAGTATTTT. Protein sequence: CASSFYTDTQYF.